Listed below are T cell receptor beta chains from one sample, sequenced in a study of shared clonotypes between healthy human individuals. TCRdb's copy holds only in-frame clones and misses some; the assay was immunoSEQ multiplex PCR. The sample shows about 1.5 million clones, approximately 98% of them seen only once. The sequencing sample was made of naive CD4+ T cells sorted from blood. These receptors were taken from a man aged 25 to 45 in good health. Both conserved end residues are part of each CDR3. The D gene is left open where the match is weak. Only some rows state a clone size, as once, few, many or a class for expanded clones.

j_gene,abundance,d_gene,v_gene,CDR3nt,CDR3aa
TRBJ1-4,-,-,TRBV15,TGTGCCACCAGCAGTCACAGGGTTTTGAAACTGTTTTTT,CATSSHRVLKLFF
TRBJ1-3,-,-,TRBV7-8,TGTGCCAGCAGTCCGGGACTCTCTGGAAACACCATATATTTT,CASSPGLSGNTIYF
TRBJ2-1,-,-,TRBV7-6,TGTGCCAGCAGCTTAGCGAGGCGCTATGAGCAGTTCTTC,CASSLARRYEQFF
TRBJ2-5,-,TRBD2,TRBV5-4,TGTGCCAGCAGCTTGGTAGCGGGAGAGGCAGAGACCCAGTACTTC,CASSLVAGEAETQYF
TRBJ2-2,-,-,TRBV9,TGTGCCAGCAGCGACGCCGGGGGGCCGAACACCGGGGAGCTGTTTTTT,CASSDAGGPNTGELFF
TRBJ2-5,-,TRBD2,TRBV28,TGTGCCAGCAGTTTAGCCCTGGCGGGGGTAGAAGAGACCCAGTACTTC,CASSLALAGVEETQYF
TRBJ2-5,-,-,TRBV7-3,TGTGCCAGCAGCTTAAGAGGCTCGAGGGGGGAGACCCAGTACTTC,CASSLRGSRGETQYF
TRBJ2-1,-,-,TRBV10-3,TGTGCCATCAGTGAGTTGTCGGGAGCCAATGAGCAGTTCTTC,CAISELSGANEQFF
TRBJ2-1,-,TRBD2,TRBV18,TGTGCCAGCTCACCAGGAAGCGGGAGGGCCCACAATGAGCAGTTCTTC,CASSPGSGRAHNEQFF
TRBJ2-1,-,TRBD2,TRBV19,TGTGCCAGTAGTGGAGGACTAGCGGGTAATTACAATGAGCAGTTCTTC,CASSGGLAGNYNEQFF
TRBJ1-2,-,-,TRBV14,TGTGCCAGCAGCCAAAACAGAAACTATGGCTACACCTTC,CASSQNRNYGYTF
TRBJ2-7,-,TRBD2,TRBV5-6,TGTGCCAGCAGCCATAGGACTAGCGGGAGCTATCTTCCTCACGAGCAGTACTTC,CASSHRTSGSYLPHEQYF
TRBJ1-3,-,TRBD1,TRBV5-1,TGCGCCAGCAGCTTGGCCCCCGCAGGGGGCCTTATCTCTGGAAACACCATATATTTT,CASSLAPAGGLISGNTIYF
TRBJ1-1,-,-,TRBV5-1,TGCGCCAGCAGCTTAGGGGCCTTGAACACTGAAGCTTTCTTT,CASSLGALNTEAFF
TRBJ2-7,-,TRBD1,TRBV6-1,TGTGCCAGCATTCGACAGGGGTTCGAGCAGTACTTC,CASIRQGFEQYF
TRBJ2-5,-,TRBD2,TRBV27,TGTGCCAGCAGTTTGTTTGGCGGGAGGGGAGAGACCCAGTACTTC,CASSLFGGRGETQYF
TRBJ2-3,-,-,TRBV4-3,TGCGCCAGCAGCCAAGATTGGGCCAGTCCCTCGAGGCTAATCACAGATACGCAGTATTTT,CASSQDWASPSRLITDTQYF
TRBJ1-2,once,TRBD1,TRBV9,TGTGCCAGCAGCCCCCGACAGGGAACTGGTGGCTACACCTTC,CASSPRQGTGGYTF
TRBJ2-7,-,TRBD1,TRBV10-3,TGTGCCACCCAGCCGCATGCAGGGGGCCTTTCCTACGAGCAGTACTTC,CATQPHAGGLSYEQYF
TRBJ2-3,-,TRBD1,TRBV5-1,TGCGCCAGCAGCTTGGACTTCGGACAGGGCACAGATACGCAGTATTTT,CASSLDFGQGTDTQYF
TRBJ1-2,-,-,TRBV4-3,TGCGCCAGCAGCCAAGAGGGCAGGGCGTCGGTAGGCTACACCTTC,CASSQEGRASVGYTF
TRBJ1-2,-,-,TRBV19,TGTGCCAGTAGTATTTTGTATCCTCACTATGGCTACACCTTC,CASSILYPHYGYTF
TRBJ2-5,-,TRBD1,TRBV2,TGTGCCAGCAGTGCCAGCAAGGACAGGGGGCGCACGGCCCAAGAGACCCAGTACTTC,CASSASKDRGRTAQETQYF
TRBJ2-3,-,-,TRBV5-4,TGTGCCAGCAGTCCGGACTCGGCCACAGATACGCAGTATTTT,CASSPDSATDTQYF
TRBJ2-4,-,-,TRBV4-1,TGCGCCAGCAGCCAGTCAGGGGCGCGGGGCGAAAACATTCAGTACTTC,CASSQSGARGENIQYF